This T cell receptor beta chain emerged from a study of blood T cell repertoires in COVID-19. Measured with immunoSEQ multiplex PCR; TCRdb has only the in-frame clones, and not every one. The sample includes hundreds of thousands of clones, about nine tenths of them seen just once. The CDR3 length is 13 residues. The V end was cut by 0 bases, the J end by 8 bases, with 8 bases between. Germline V CDR1 and CDR2: LGHDT, YNNKEL (reference sequence). The TCR comes from an older man with acute or convalescent COVID-19. This chain links TRBV3-1 (or the pseudogene TRBV3-2) with TRBJ1-5; D remains ambiguous. Source material: peripheral blood. The CDR3 nucleotides are TGTGCCAGCAGCCAAGAGTTCCGGGAGCCCCAGCATTTT. As protein: CASSQEFREPQHF.